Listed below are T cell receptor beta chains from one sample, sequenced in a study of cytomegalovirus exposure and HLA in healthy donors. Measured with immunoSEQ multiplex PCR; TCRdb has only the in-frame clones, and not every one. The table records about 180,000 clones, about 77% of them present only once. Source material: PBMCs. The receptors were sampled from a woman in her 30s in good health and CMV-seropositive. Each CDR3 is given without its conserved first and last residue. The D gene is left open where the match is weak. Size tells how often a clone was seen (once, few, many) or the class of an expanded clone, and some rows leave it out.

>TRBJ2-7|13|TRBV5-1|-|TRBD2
ASSLGTSGVYEQY
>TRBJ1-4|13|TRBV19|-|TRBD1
ASSIAGTGNEKLF
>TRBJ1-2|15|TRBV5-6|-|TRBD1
ASSLGTGVVQNYGYT
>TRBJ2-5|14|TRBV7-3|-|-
ASSLTAGDGQETQY
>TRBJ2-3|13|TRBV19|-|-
ASSIDHSGTDTQY
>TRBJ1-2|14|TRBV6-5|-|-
ASSYSTGRANYGYT
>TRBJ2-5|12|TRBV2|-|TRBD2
ASKTNRGEETQY
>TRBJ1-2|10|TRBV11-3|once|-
ASSLDRYGYT
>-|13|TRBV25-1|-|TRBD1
ASSDSGQFSYEQY
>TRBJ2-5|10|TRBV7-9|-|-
ASSVDYREQY
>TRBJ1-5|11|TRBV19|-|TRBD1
ASRDRNNQPQH
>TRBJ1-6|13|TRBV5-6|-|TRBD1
ASSPGQGAYSPLH
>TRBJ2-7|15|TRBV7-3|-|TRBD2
ASSLGNYSGGGYEQY
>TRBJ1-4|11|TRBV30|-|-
AWSWREGEKLF
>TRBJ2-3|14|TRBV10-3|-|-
AISYSGTPSTDTQY
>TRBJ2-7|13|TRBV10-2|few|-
ASSPGTRGFYEQY
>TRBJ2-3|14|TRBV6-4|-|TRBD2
ASSETSGRGTDTQY
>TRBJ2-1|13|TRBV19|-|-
ASKYGQSSYNEQF
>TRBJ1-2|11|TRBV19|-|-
ASSMKLNYGYT
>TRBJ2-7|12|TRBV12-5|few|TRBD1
ASGTGTGVYEQY
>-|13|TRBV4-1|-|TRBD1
ASSPGTGGPYEQY
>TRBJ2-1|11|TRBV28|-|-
ASRKRSGNEQF